Each of the 28 T cell receptor beta chains below was sequenced from the same sample in a study of CXCR3-negative and CXCR3-positive naive CD8 T cells. Study observations and caveats: A higher hydrophobicity marked the TRB CDR3s of CXCR3-positive naive cells versus CXCR3-negative naive cells.

The authors prepared UMI-labeled TRB cDNA libraries by 5' RACE. TCRdb reprocessed the 5' RACE reads and keeps a single row for each CDR3 protein, giving no DNA. The sample totals about 6,900 distinct CDR3 sequences. Which antigens these TCRs recognize remains unknown. Sequencing input: naive CXCR3+ CD8+ T cells from blood. Stated subset: CD45RO-CCR7+CD27+CD95- naive CD8+ T cells expressing CXCR3 (TNR3+). These receptors all stem from a human donor in good health. Some clones in this sample may be carry-over from other donors' samples.

The genes are TRBV4-1 and TRBJ2-7; as DNA is missing, the TRBD1 call by TCRdb cannot be tested. The V gene's germline CDR1 is MGHRA and CDR2 YSYEKL. The CDR3 has 15 residues. CDR3 sequence: CASSQMVTDPYEQYF.

The chain carries TRBV6-2 or TRBV6-3 and TRBJ2-2; the D gene TCRdb calls, TRBD1, cannot be checked with no DNA. CDR1 is MNHEY, CDR2 SVGEGT, per germline. The length of the CDR3 is 18 residues. CDR3 region: CASSYSREAGANTGELFF.

This clonotype is identified as medium-sized from frequency. The chain recombines TRBV7-3 with TRBJ1-4; lacking DNA, the TRBD1 call made by TCRdb goes unchecked. The CDR3 is 19 amino acids. The germline gives CDR1 SGHTA, CDR2 FQGTGA. The CDR3 sequence is CASSIRDSQERTTNEKLFF. Filled out from reference TRBV7-3 and TRBJ1-4, the complete variable domain reads GAGVSQTPSNKVTEKGKYVELRCDPISGHTALYWYRQSLGQGPEFLIYFQGTGAADDSGLPNDRFFAVRPEGSVSTLKIQRTERGDSAVYLCASSIRDSQERTTNEKLFFGSGTQLSVL.

Its frequency marks this clonotype as medium-sized. The rearrangement uses TRBV15 and TRBJ2-5. The CDR3 runs 15 residues. CDR1 is LNHNV and CDR2 is YYDKDF in the germline V gene (reference sequence). CDR3 residues: CATSRDWQIQETQYF. Based on the CDR3 plus reference TRBV15 and TRBJ2-5, the full variable domain is DAMVIQNPRYQVTQFGKPVTLSCSQTLNHNVMYWYQQKSSQAPKLLFHYYDKDFNNEADTPDNFQSRRPNTSFCFLDIRSPGLGDTAMYLCATSRDWQIQETQYFGPGTRLLVL.

By frequency, this clonotype is medium-sized. The chain carries TRBV29-1 and TRBJ2-2; as DNA is missing, the TRBD1 call by TCRdb cannot be tested. This CDR3 is built from 15 residues. Looked up from germline, CDR1 is SQVTM and CDR2 is ANQGSEA. This chain's CDR3 is CSVEVPTGGTGELFF.

This clonotype counts as medium-sized by frequency. V usage is TRBV10-3 and J usage is TRBJ2-1; the D call of TRBD2 rests on TCRdb alone, since no DNA is present to check it. In germline, CDR1 is ENHRY, CDR2 SYGVKD. CDR3 length: 17 amino acids. Here the CDR3 reads CAISPQTSALSYNEQFF.

Frequency places this clonotype as medium-sized. The chain uses TRBV20-1 and TRBJ2-5. The CDR3 contains 12 residues. Germline CDR1 is DFQATT and CDR2 is SNEGSKA (reference sequence). The CDR3 protein is CSARIVGETQYF.

This clonotype is deemed medium-sized (0.01 to 0.1%) by its frequency. The chain combines TRBV20-1 with TRBJ2-7. In germline, CDR1 is DFQATT, CDR2 SNEGSKA (reference sequence). The CDR3 extends over 13 amino acids. The CDR3 reads CSAKITSDYEQYF.

This clonotype ranks as medium-sized in terms of frequency. This sequence joins TRBV18 and TRBJ2-1; no DNA is available, so the TRBD2 call from TCRdb remains unchecked. The CDR3 sequence is 15 residues long. Per germline, CDR1 KGHSH and CDR2 LQKENI. The CDR3 reads CASSPTSGDYNEQFF.

The J gene is TRBJ2-5, the V gene TRBV6-6; checking the TCRdb D call of TRBD1 is not possible without DNA. CDR1 MNHNY and CDR2 SVGAGI come from the germline V gene (reference sequence). This CDR3 is built from 14 residues. Here the CDR3 reads CASSNLDRGETQYF.

Frequency places this clonotype as medium-sized. The chain links TRBV4-3 to TRBJ2-3; the D call from TCRdb, TRBD1, cannot be confirmed without DNA. There are 15 residues in the CDR3. Looked up from germline, CDR1 is LGHNA and CDR2 is YSLEER. The CDR3 is CASSQGRDRPDTQYF.

The genes are TRBV13 and TRBJ2-1; the TCRdb call, TRBD1, lacks DNA for checking. The CDR3 is 15 residues long. Per germline, CDR1 PRHDT and CDR2 FYEKMQ (reference sequence). CDR3 residues: CASSLVTGEYNEQFF.

This clonotype counts as medium-sized by frequency. The chain recombines TRBV29-1 with TRBJ2-5; TCRdb reports TRBD2, a call that lacks DNA to check it against. In germline, CDR1 is SQVTM, CDR2 ANQGSEA. The CDR3 has 12 residues. The CDR3 sequence is CSVPRGTETQYF.

This clonotype counts as medium-sized by frequency. The rearrangement uses TRBV5-4 and TRBJ2-5; TCRdb lists TRBD2, though no DNA is available to test this call. CDR1 and CDR2 (germline): SGHNT, YYREEE (reference sequence). The CDR3 totals 19 residues. The CDR3 here is CASSFASGSKEGYQETQYF.

This clonotype is identified as medium-sized from frequency. The chain employs TRBV7-9 and TRBJ1-1. Germline V gene lookup returns CDR1 SEHNR and CDR2 FQNEAQ (reference sequence). The CDR3 sequence is 15 residues long. The CDR3 protein is CASSPNTQANTEAFF.

This clonotype shows up as medium-sized by frequency. The CDR3 spells CASRFDDRAASPLHF. This chain links TRBV7-9 with TRBJ1-6; TCRdb returns TRBD1, unconfirmable since there is no DNA. Germline V CDR1 and CDR2: SEHNR, FQNEAQ (reference sequence). The CDR3 has 15 residues. Full variable domain (missing parts from reference TRBV7-9 and TRBJ1-6): DTGVSQNPRHKITKRGQNVTFRCDPISEHNRLYWYRQTLGQGPEFLTYFQNEAQLEKSRLLSDRFSAERPKGSFSTLEIQRTEQGDSAMYLCASRFDDRAASPLHFGNGTRLTVT.

This clonotype is medium-sized by frequency. This chain uses TRBV5-1 with TRBJ1-1; TCRdb indicates TRBD1, and absent DNA this call remains unverified. This CDR3 has 13 residues. Per germline, CDR1 SGHRS and CDR2 YFSETQ. The CDR3 is CASSQLPGTEAFF.

Considering frequency, this clonotype is medium-sized (0.01 to 0.1%). This rearrangement joins TRBV27 to TRBJ1-4. In germline, CDR1 is MNHEY, CDR2 SMNVEV (reference sequence). The CDR3 contains 15 residues. The chain's CDR3 is CASSRRETTNEKLFF.

This clonotype ranks as medium-sized in terms of frequency. The chain links TRBV10-3 to TRBJ2-3; TCRdb names TRBD1, which stays unverified in the absence of DNA. Per the germline V gene, CDR1 is ENHRY and CDR2 is SYGVKD. The CDR3 extends over 16 amino acids. CDR3 loop: CAISESLRGPPDTQYF.

The genes are TRBV13 and TRBJ2-1. The CDR3 is made up of 12 amino acids. From germline, CDR1 is PRHDT and CDR2 FYEKMQ (reference sequence). The CDR3 loop reads CASSLIGNEQFF. The complete variable domain, with remaining parts taken from reference TRBV13 and TRBJ2-1, reads AAGVIQSPRHLIKEKRETATLKCYPIPRHDTVYWYQQGPGQDPQFLISFYEKMQSDKGSIPDRFSAQQFSDYHSELNMSSLELGDSALYFCASSLIGNEQFFGPGTRLTVL.

Measured by frequency, this clonotype is medium-sized. The V call is TRBV6-5, the J call TRBJ2-2; no DNA is available, so the TRBD1 call from TCRdb remains unchecked. The CDR3 is made up of 15 amino acids. CDR1 is MNHEY, CDR2 SVGAGI, per germline. The CDR3 here is CASSYSTGGPGELFF.

This chain joins TRBV20-1 and TRBJ1-2; the D call from TCRdb, TRBD1, cannot be confirmed without DNA. Germline V gene lookup returns CDR1 DFQATT and CDR2 SNEGSKA (reference sequence). The CDR3 is 15 residues long. Here the CDR3 reads CSARDPRDSYYGYTF.

This chain connects TRBV7-1 to TRBJ1-5. TRBV7-1 falls under the ORF class, with uncertain function. The CDR3 length is 14 residues. This CDR3 reads CASSSEGLNQPQHF.

In terms of frequency, this clonotype is medium-sized. The chain links TRBV11-2 to TRBJ2-7. Germline CDR1 SGHAT, CDR2 FQNNGV. This CDR3 has 11 residues. The CDR3 protein is CASGLNYEQYF.

The J gene is TRBJ2-7, the V gene TRBV20-1; TCRdb proposes TRBD1, but this gene call is untestable without DNA. Germline CDR1 and CDR2: DFQATT and SNEGSKA (reference sequence). The CDR3 runs to 14 residues. CDR3 in amino acids: CSARPPGQPYEQYF.

By frequency, this clonotype is medium-sized. The J gene is TRBJ2-2, the V gene TRBV9; TCRdb selects TRBD2, and the lack of DNA leaves this call unchecked. The CDR3 runs 16 residues. The germline V gene encodes CDR1 SGDLS and CDR2 YYNGEE. The CDR3 region is CASSPGTSSVTGELFF.

Here the CDR3 reads CSVDSPGQAPDNYQFF. The chain combines TRBV29-1 with TRBJ2-1; TCRdb returns TRBD1, unconfirmable since there is no DNA. Per the germline V gene, CDR1 is SQVTM and CDR2 is ANQGSEA. The CDR3 covers 16 residues.

According to its frequency, this clonotype is medium-sized. The CDR3 loop reads CASSPGVETQYF. The chain couples TRBV5-5 to TRBJ2-5; absent DNA, TCRdb's TRBD1 call cannot be checked. The germline gives CDR1 SGHKS, CDR2 YYEKEE (reference sequence). The CDR3 sequence is 12 residues long. The complete variable domain, with remaining parts taken from reference TRBV5-5 and TRBJ2-5, reads DAGVTQSPTHLIKTRGQQVTLRCSPISGHKSVSWYQQVLGQGPQFIFQYYEKEERGRGNFPDRFSARQFPNYSSELNVNALLLGDSALYLCASSPGVETQYFGPGTRLLVL.